This entry lists 29 T cell receptor delta chains sequenced from one sample in a study of γδ T cells in repeated Plasmodium falciparum infection. Gammadelta T cells were flow-sorted from PBMC into Vgamma9/Vdelta2+ and Vdelta2-negative populations for bulk analysis. TCRdb re-processed the multiplex PCR reads via CATT. Of 85,000 to 100,000 delta-chain clones listed, 0.75% to 1% are singletons. Sequencing used gamma-delta T cells from blood. The source is a pool of human donors (malaria-infected and uninfected, not separated).

This clone was found a few times. For this DNA, TCRdb reports the protein of a much larger clone, which diverges at residue 8, most likely from a read error; the protein presented here is translated directly from the DNA. This sequence joins TRDV1 and TRDJ1; 10 positions match TRDD3. The J gene is not listed in TCRdb, so it was assigned here from a DNA match to germline. Germline trimming cut 5 bases from V and 9 bases from J; bases unmatched to any gene: 21. CDR1 TSWWSYY and CDR2 QGS come from the germline V gene. This CDR3 spans 18 amino acids. Written as DNA, the CDR3 is TGTGCTCTTGGGACTCTTAGAATGGGTGGTTGGGGGATACAACAACTCATCTTT. Amino acid sequence: CALGTLRMGGWGIQQLIF.

This clone is classed as medium-sized. The chain combines TRDV2 with TRDJ1, with D possibly matching TRDD3 (5 bases). The ends were cut back, 1 base at V and 1 base at J, with 12 bases in the middle. Germline V gene lookup returns CDR1 GEAIGNYY and CDR2 EKD. This CDR3 is 15 amino acids long. DNA for the CDR3: TGTGCCTGTGACACGGGGGCTCGAGTCACCGATAAACTCATCTTT. It encodes CACDTGARVTDKLIF.

Details on this clone: The TCRdb protein, from a much larger clone, departs from this DNA's translation at residue 12, likely by read error; the protein shown derives from the DNA. The chain employs TRDV2 and TRDJ1; TRDD3 aligns across 8 bases. TCRdb carries no J gene annotation; the J gene was assigned here by matching the DNA with germline. The CDR3 extends over 22 amino acids. V trimming: 0 bases; J trimming: 0 bases; junction bases outside the gene matches: 23. Germline V gene lookup returns CDR1 GEAIGNYY and CDR2 EKD. The CDR3 nucleotides are TGTGCCTGTGACACCATCACCCCTACAGGCTCTGCTGGGGGACACAACACCGATAAACTCATCTTT. Encoded protein: CACDTITPTGSAGGHNTDKLIF.

Comment on this clone: The protein that TCRdb holds for this DNA derives from a much larger clone and differs from the translated DNA at residue 7, which likely indicates a read error; the protein shown here is translated from the DNA. The genes are TRDV2 and TRDJ1, with D possibly being TRDD3 (5 bases). With 5 bases removed from V and 5 bases from J, the gap between germline ends came to 20 bases. Germline assignment: CDR1 GEAIGNYY and CDR2 EKD. The CDR3 has 15 residues. The CDR3 region is CACVELWDREDKLIF. In DNA, the CDR3 is TGTGCCTGTGTCGAACTGTGGGATCGGGAGGATAAACTCATCTTT.

Comment on this clone: TCRdb's listed protein matches a much larger clone and diverges from this DNA's translation at residue 9, likely through a read error; the protein shown comes from the DNA. The V call is TRDV2, the J call TRDJ1, with 7 positions matching TRDD3. In the absence of a J gene in TCRdb, the DNA was matched to germline to assign it here. The V segment lost 3 bases and the J segment 4 bases; nucleotides outside the gene matches: 13. The germline V gene encodes CDR1 GEAIGNYY and CDR2 EKD. The CDR3 extends over 16 amino acids. Here the CDR3 DNA reads TGTGCCTGTGACTCCTTACTGGGGAATACAGACGATAAACTCATCTTT. Its translation is CACDSLLGNTDDKLIF.

With respect to this clone: Given a much more abundant clone one base away, this may be a read error. J is TRDJ1 and V is TRDV1, with TRDD3 matching over 11 bases. This CDR3 comprises 29 residues. Unmatched junction bases numbered 44, after V lost 2 bases and J lost 3 bases. Per germline, CDR1 TSWWSYY and CDR2 QGS. This CDR3 reads CALGEFIQSEPGGYFKVEPFPNAADKLIF. The DNA of the CDR3 is TGTGCTCTTGGGGAATTCATACAGTCCGAGCCTGGGGGATACTTCAAGGTTGAACCATTCCCTAATGCGGCCGATAAACTCATCTTT.

Worth noting for this clone: The protein TCRdb gives is from a much larger clone and does not agree with this DNA's translation at residue 13, likely a read error; the protein shown here comes from the DNA. This chain connects TRDV2 to TRDJ1; D remains ambiguous. Matching the DNA to germline supplied the J gene, which TCRdb does not give. The CDR3 has 20 residues. The ends were cut back, 1 base at V and 0 bases at J, with 26 bases in the middle. CDR1 and CDR2 (germline): GEAIGNYY, EKD. The CDR3 region has the DNA TGTGCCTGTGACACGCGGTTTCATTTTATGCCGCAGGCGTACACCGATAAACTCATCTTT. Translation: CACDTRFHFMPQAYTDKLIF.

There are a few counts of this clone. This DNA's translation and the protein TCRdb lists, from a much larger clone, do not match at residue 3, likely due to a read error; the protein shown is translated from the DNA. V gene TRDV1 combines with J gene TRDJ1; TRDD3 matches at 12 bases. The J gene comes from matching the DNA to germline here; TCRdb lacks it. Germline-derived CDR1 and CDR2 are TSWWSYY and QGS. CDR3 length equals 16 residues. CDR3 sequence: CAPGGGDGYWGIQLIF. In DNA, the CDR3 is TGTGCTCCTGGGGGGGGAGACGGGTACTGGGGGATACAACTCATCTTT.

As regards this clone: This likely reflects a read error, since a far larger clone is one base away. Other DNA sequences in this specimen translate into the identical CDR3. No J gene was assigned, while the V gene was called as TRDV2; the D call of TRDD3 is as the table states it, not checked on the DNA. This CDR3 comprises 17 residues. The germline CDR1 and CDR2 sequences are GEAIGNYY and EKD. The CDR3 sequence: CACDTAGDWVRTDKLIF. The CDR3, as DNA: TGTGCCTGTGACACCGCGGGGGATTGGGTGAGGACCGATAAGCTCATCTTT.

This clone came up a few times. This likely reflects a read error, since a far larger clone is one base away. The same CDR3 is also encoded by other DNA sequences in this sample. The CDR3 region is CALGGWRQLVYTDKLIF. CDR3 bases: TGTGCCCTTGGGGGCTGGCGGCAGTTGGTTTACACCGATAAACTCATCTTT. This chain links TRDV1 with TRDJ1, with D perhaps TRDD3 (6 bases). The CDR3 is made up of 17 amino acids. The germline V gene encodes CDR1 TSWWSYY and CDR2 QGS.

In its sample, this clone was seen many times. The protein TCRdb lists belongs to a much larger clone and differs from this DNA's translation at residue 17, which points to a read error; the protein shown is made from the DNA. This sequence joins TRDV3 and TRDJ2, with D possibly TRDD3 on 5 matching bases. V lost 2 bases and J lost 6, with 40 bases in between. Germline CDR1 TVYSNPD, CDR2 GDNSRS (reference sequence). This CDR3 is 22 amino acids long. CDR3 amino acids: CAFRTRSVGRLGYDRLAAQLFF. The DNA for the CDR3 is TGTGCCTTTCGAACCCGGTCAGTAGGGAGATTGGGGTACGATCGATTGGCAGCACAACTCTTCTTT. The complete variable domain, with remaining parts taken from reference TRDV3 and TRDJ2, reads CDKVTQSSPDQTVASGSEVVLLCTYDTVYSNPDLFWYRIRPDYSFQFVFYGDNSRSEGADFTQGRFSVKHILTQKAFHLVISPVRTEDSATYYCAFRTRSVGRLGYDRLAAQLFFGKGTQLIVEP.

This clone showed up many times. One base separates it from a far larger clone, so it is likely a read error. This sample also contains other DNA sequences that code for the same CDR3. The CDR3: CALGISFFLGDTVGLDKLIF. CDR3 bases: TGTGCTCTTGGGATATCCTTCTTCCTGGGGGACACGGTGGGGCTTGATAAACTCATCTTT. V and J are TRDV1 and TRDJ1; TRDD3 matches at 8 bases. The CDR3 sequence is 20 residues long. Germline V gene lookup returns CDR1 TSWWSYY and CDR2 QGS. Trimming removed 5 bases from V and 5 bases from J; junction bases left unmatched: 25.

This clone occurred a few times. For this DNA, TCRdb reports the protein of a much larger clone, which diverges at residue 14, most likely from a read error; the protein presented here is translated directly from the DNA. This sequence joins TRDV1 and TRDJ1, with D tentatively TRDD2 or TRDD3 (5 bases each). The J gene, left out of TCRdb, was set here by checking the DNA against germline. V lost 4 bases, J lost 3 bases, and 57 bases lay in between. The CDR3 consists of 29 residues. The germline gives CDR1 TSWWSYY, CDR2 QGS. CDR3 region: CALGVPLGLQSGTPLQGWVHTVRADKLIF. CDR3 bases: TGTGCTCTTGGGGTCCCCTTGGGGCTACAGAGCGGGACCCCCCTACAGGGCTGGGTGCATACGGTTCGGGCCGATAAACTCATCTTT.

Worth noting for this clone: This likely stems from a read error, as it lies one base from a far larger clone. This sample includes further DNA sequences coding for the same CDR3. The V and J genes are TRDV1 and TRDJ1, with 10 bases lining up with TRDD3. TCRdb records no J gene; here it was assigned by comparing the DNA to germline. The CDR3 has 18 residues. V lost 3 bases and J lost 4; bases outside the gene matches: 14. Per the germline V gene, CDR1 is TSWWSYY and CDR2 is QGS. For the CDR3, the DNA is TGTGCTCTTGGGGAGCGCGCCCCAGAGGGGGATACGGGCGATAAACTCATCTTT. Translation: CALGERAPEGDTGDKLIF.

As to this clone: The TCRdb protein, from a much larger clone, departs from this DNA's translation at residue 5, likely by read error; the protein shown derives from the DNA. The chain uses TRDV1 and TRDJ1; 8 bases are a match to TRDD3. The CDR3 extends over 19 amino acids. Per germline, CDR1 TSWWSYY and CDR2 QGS. Germline trimming cut 3 bases from V and 5 bases from J; bases unmatched to any gene: 20. The CDR3 coding sequence is TGTGCTCTTGGGGAGCACTTAGTTAGCCGGGGGATAACCAAGGATAAACTCATCTTT. It translates to CALGEHLVSRGITKDKLIF.

This clone was observed a few times. The TCRdb record carries a much larger clone's protein, which differs from this DNA's translation at residue 8; a read error is the likely cause, and the protein listed here is the DNA translation. In DNA form, the CDR3 reads TGTGCTCTTGGAGCCGGGACCCGTACTGGGGGACGGACCGATAAACTCATCTTT. Protein sequence: CALGAGTRTGGRTDKLIF. This chain joins TRDV1 and TRDJ1; 9 bases fit TRDD3. The V gene end was trimmed by 6 bases and the J gene end by 2 bases; junction bases not matched to a gene: 16. CDR3 length equals 18 residues. The germline CDR1 and CDR2 sequences are TSWWSYY and QGS.

A word on this clone: Given a far larger clone just one base away, this is likely a sequencing read error. At the DNA level, this CDR3 is encoded by other sequences in the same sample as well. The chain employs TRDV1 and TRDJ1; 9 bases agree with TRDD3. The J gene is absent in TCRdb and was assigned here via DNA matching to germline. The germline V gene has CDR1 TSWWSYY and CDR2 QGS. Germline trimming cut 4 bases from V and 5 bases from J; bases unmatched to any gene: 29. This CDR3 has 22 amino acids. The CDR3 region is CALGVFNNILNWGTPSADKLIF. CDR3 sequence (DNA): TGTGCTCTTGGGGTCTTCAATAATATTCTAAACTGGGGGACACCATCAGCTGATAAACTCATCTTT.

A note on this clone: A much larger clone is a single base away; this may be a read error. The same CDR3 can be traced to other DNA sequences in this sample. The V call is TRDV1, the J call TRDJ1; a possible D gene is TRDD2 (6 bases). CDR1 is TSWWSYY and CDR2 is QGS in the germline V gene. The CDR3 loop spans 18 amino acids. Trimming cost V 2 bases and J 3 bases, with 22 bases left between them. The CDR3 protein is CALGETLLPPTGPDKLIF. For the CDR3, the DNA is TGTGCTCTTGGGGAAACCCTACTTCCTCCCACGGGACCCGATAAACTCATCTTT.

Points on this clone: The protein recorded in TCRdb matches a much larger clone and deviates from this DNA's translation at residue 6, suggesting a read error; the protein here is obtained by translating the DNA. The chain combines TRDV2 with TRDJ1; 12 bases align to TRDD3. TCRdb supplies no J gene; here it was assigned by aligning the nucleotide sequence to germline. Germline-derived CDR1 and CDR2 are GEAIGNYY and EKD. J lost 0 bases, V lost 3 bases, and 10 bases had no gene match. The CDR3 is made up of 18 amino acids. CDR3 bases: TGTGCCTGTGACGCTTCACTGGGGGATACTTCCTACACCGATAAACTCATCTTT. Its protein product is CACDASLGDTSYTDKLIF.

Worth noting for this clone: The TCRdb protein, from a much larger clone, departs from this DNA's translation at residue 18, likely by read error; the protein shown derives from the DNA. The J gene was not called, though the V gene is TRDV2; the DNA was not used to check the table's D call, TRDD2. This CDR3 comprises 19 residues. Germline CDR1 and CDR2: GEAIGNYY and EKD. The CDR3 reads CACDTVAATPNTSYDKLTF. CDR3 nucleotide sequence: TGTGCCTGTGACACCGTCGCCGCGACCCCTAACACCTCCTACGATAAACTCACCTTT.

Comment on this clone: The TCRdb record carries a much larger clone's protein, which differs from this DNA's translation at residue 4; a read error is the likely cause, and the protein listed here is the DNA translation. The V and J genes are TRDV2 and TRDJ1; 7 bases agree with TRDD3. TCRdb is silent on the J gene; assignment here came from matching the DNA to germline. The CDR3 covers 18 residues. Germline CDR1 reads GEAIGNYY; CDR2 reads EKD. The CDR3: CACGTGGGVGDNTDKLIF. CDR3 DNA: TGTGCCTGTGGCACCGGAGGAGGAGTGGGGGACAACACCGATAAACTCATCTTT.

Note on this clone: TCRdb's entry gives the protein of a much larger clone, which mismatches this DNA's translation at residue 5, likely from a read error; the protein reported here is translated from the DNA. The rearrangement joins TRDV1 to TRDJ1; a weak D match, TRDD2 (8 bases). The J gene was missing in TCRdb and was found by matching the end of the DNA to germline. The CDR3 is 20 amino acids. The V gene lost 4 bases and the J gene lost 10 bases, with 37 bases spanning the gap. Germline V gene sequence: CDR1 TSWWSYY, CDR2 QGS. The CDR3 DNA reads as TGTGCTCTTGGGGCTGATCTTCCTACTTTTACTGGGGTTGCCACCGCAGGACTCATCTTT. Protein: CALGADLPTFTGVATAGLIF.

This clone was counted only a few times. Translating this DNA gives a protein that differs at residue 12 from the TCRdb one, which belongs to a much larger clone; a read error is likely, and the protein shown is this translation. The chain employs TRDV1 and TRDJ1, with D possibly TRDD3 on 6 matching bases. Deletions cut 0 bases from V and 1 base from J, with 30 bases between. The CDR3 totals 22 residues. The germline V gene has CDR1 TSWWSYY and CDR2 QGS. CDR3 bases: TGTGCTCTTGGGGAACTAAAGGCCTCCTTGGCTAGGGGATTCACCTGCACCGATAAACTCATCTTT. Protein product: CALGELKASLARGFTCTDKLIF.

To note about this clone: Given a far larger clone just one base away, this is likely a sequencing read error. Other DNA sequences from this sample encode an identical CDR3 as well. The chain links TRDV1 to TRDJ1; either TRDD2 or TRDD3 may fit D (6 bases each). Because TCRdb records no J gene, it was assigned here through a match of the DNA to germline. Germline V gene lookup returns CDR1 TSWWSYY and CDR2 QGS. This CDR3 region has 16 residues. The CDR3 DNA reads TGTGCCCTTCCGTGGGGGTCTGAGTCGTACACCGATAAACTCATCTTT. It translates to CALPWGSESYTDKLIF.

Many counts were recorded for this clone. A far larger clone is only one base removed, so a read error is likely. This chain links TRDV3 with TRDJ1; unclear D gene. The CDR3 extends over 10 amino acids. Germline CDR1 is TVYSNPD and CDR2 is GDNSRS (reference sequence). The CDR3 DNA sequence: TGTGCCTTTCGATTGAGTAAACCCATCTTT. Its protein product is CAFRLSKPIF.

At least ten counts were recorded for this clone. The protein TCRdb gives is from a much larger clone and does not agree with this DNA's translation at residue 12, likely a read error; the protein shown here comes from the DNA. This sequence joins TRDV1 and TRDJ1; TRDD3 matches at 10 bases. This CDR3 region has 16 residues. The V and J ends lost 8 bases and 11 bases, in that order; junction bases with no gene match: 20. Germline CDR1 reads TSWWSYY; CDR2 reads QGS. The CDR3 DNA reads as TGTGCTCTTTCCTCGGGGGGGGATACGCCGGCGTGGTTGCTCATCTTT. Its translation: CALSSGGDTPAWLLIF.

This clone was seen repeatedly, ten times or more. DNA for the CDR3: TGTGCTCTTGGGGCAAGACCAGTCGTCCAGAAGTACACCGATAAACTCATCTTT. Translating it yields CALGARPVVQKYTDKLIF. The genes are TRDV1 and TRDJ1; D ambiguous. Trimming removed 4 bases from V and 0 bases from J, with 21 bases in between. Germline V gene sequence: CDR1 TSWWSYY, CDR2 QGS. The CDR3 runs to 18 residues.

Only a few counts were recorded for this clone. With only one base between it and a far larger clone, this is likely a read error. The J gene is TRDJ1, the V gene TRDV1, with TRDD3 matching over 7 bases. TCRdb records no J gene; here it was assigned by comparing the DNA to germline. The CDR3 extends over 15 amino acids. In germline, CDR1 is TSWWSYY, CDR2 QGS. CDR3 sequence reads: CALEEDGDKADKLIF. The DNA for the CDR3 is TGTGCCCTTGAGGAGGACGGGGATAAGGCCGATAAACTCATCTTT.

Details on this clone: A far larger clone differs by one base, so this is likely a read error. This same CDR3 is encoded by further DNA sequences in the sample. V gene TRDV2 combines with J gene TRDJ1; 8 positions agree with TRDD3. The J gene, missing from TCRdb, was assigned here through DNA to germline matching. With V trimmed by 3 bases and J by 2 bases, 16 bases remained unmatched. Per the germline V gene, CDR1 is GEAIGNYY and CDR2 is EKD. The CDR3 contains 18 residues. CDR3 in DNA: TGTGCCTGTGACCCGAGGTTGGGATACGCGCGTTTTACCGATAAACTCATCTTT. Protein product: CACDPRLGYARFTDKLIF.